Detailed here is one T cell receptor beta chain. Its antigen is unknown. Germline-derived CDR1 and CDR2 are SGHAT and FQDESV (reference sequence). The V segment lost 4 bases and the J segment 6 bases; nucleotides outside the gene matches: 3. This CDR3 has 12 residues. Profiling relied on immunoSEQ multiplex PCR, and the TCRdb table lists in-frame clones only, not all of them. This table has over 50,000 clones, around 80% appearing once. These data originate in a study of Tregs in tolerant kidney transplant recipients. General observations from the study: Tregs expanded with activated donor B cells seemed most donor-specific. Biological reproducibility was not directly addressed in this study.

The source of this sequence is a human donor in good health. The sequencing input was CD4+ T cells from blood. The genes are TRBV11-1 and TRBJ2-7, with TRBD2 matching 7 bases. The CDR3 DNA follows: TGTGCCAGCAGCTCACGGACTAGCGAGCAGTACTTC. It yields the protein CASSSRTSEQYF. Looking up the rest from reference TRBV11-1 and TRBJ2-7 gives the full variable domain: EAEVAQSPRYKITEKSQAVAFWCDPISGHATLYWYRQILGQGPELLVQFQDESVVDDSQLPKDRFSAERLKGVDSTLKIQPAELGDSAMYLCASSSRTSEQYFGPGTRLTVT.